The 5 T cell receptor beta chains below all came from one sample that was sequenced in a study of tumor-infiltrating lymphocytes in oesophageal squamous cell carcinoma. TCRdb recomputed calls from the PCR reads with MiXCR, one row per CDR3 protein. The sample shows about 7,100 distinct CDR3 sequences, less than 20% of them seen only once. Sample: blood. The receptors originated from a male donor with esophageal squamous cell carcinoma.

This clonotype is classed as medium-sized. CDR3 DNA: TGTGCCAGCAGCCCCAGACTGGGGGGACAGGGGGCGTACGAGCAGTACTTC. This codes for CASSPRLGGQGAYEQYF. The chain employs TRBV7-9 and TRBJ2-7, with 12 bases that match TRBD1. The trim removed 5 bases at V and 4 bases at J, leaving 12 bases unmatched. This CDR3 has 17 amino acids. Germline V gene lookup returns CDR1 SEHNR and CDR2 FQNEAQ (reference sequence).

Remarks on this clonotype: Lacking the conserved final phenylalanine or tryptophan, this CDR3 likely reflects a read error. The DNA is left out, because the CDR3 cannot be placed on it with certainty; the CDR3 is given as TCRdb lists it. The chain uses TRBV5-1 and TRBJ2-6; the tabulated D call, TRBD1, remains unverified against the DNA. The CDR3 spans 8 amino acids, including both terminal residues. The germline V gene encodes CDR1 SGHRS and CDR2 YFSETQ. This chain's CDR3 is CASSSSGT.

This clonotype has at least ten counts. J is TRBJ2-7 and V is TRBV28; D gene unclear. V was clipped by 7 bases and J by 3 bases, with 4 bases between them. The CDR3 has 10 amino acids. The V gene's germline CDR1 is MDHEN and CDR2 SYDVKM. The CDR3 sequence: CASKFYEQYF. Written as DNA, the CDR3 is TGTGCCAGCAAATTCTACGAGCAGTACTTC. The full variable domain, its missing parts supplied by reference TRBV28 and TRBJ2-7, is DVKVTQSSRYLVKRTGEKVFLECVQDMDHENMFWYRQDPGLGLRLIYFSYDVKMKEKGDIPEGYSVSREKKERFSLILESASTNQTSMYLCASKFYEQYFGPGTRLTVT.

The sample holds many counts of this clonotype. The gene calls are TRBV19 and TRBJ1-5; D perhaps matches TRBD1 (6 bases). The CDR3 runs to 13 residues. From germline, CDR1 is LNHDA and CDR2 SQIVND (reference sequence). V lost 3 bases and J 7 bases, leaving 10 bases between the germline ends. CDR3 region: CASSMGGGQPQHF. In DNA, the CDR3 is TGTGCCAGTAGTATGGGGGGCGGGCAGCCCCAGCATTTT.

This chain links TRBV20-1 with TRBJ2-1; D gene ambiguous. Germline CDR1 DFQATT, CDR2 SNEGSKA (reference sequence). CDR3 length: 13 residues. Trimming pared 6 bases from V and 4 bases from J, leaving 13 bases between. CDR3 region: CSAQPASYNEQFF. The CDR3 bases are TGCAGTGCCCAGCCGGCGTCTTACAATGAGCAGTTCTTC.